This T cell receptor beta chain emerged from a study of shared clonotypes between healthy human individuals. Turning to the study itself: For every donor, three CD4 naive, three CD4 memory, two CD8 naive and one CD8 memory plates were used. Findings of the study overall: Apart from blood, nothing was sampled; tissue repertoires likely differ.

Sequencing used immunoSEQ multiplex PCR; TCRdb keeps in-frame clones, though not all of them. The sample shows about 120,000 clones, around 65% of them seen only once. The CDR3 totals 14 residues. Germline lookup yields CDR1 SQVTM and CDR2 ANQGSEA. The V end lost 5 bases, the J end lost 6 bases, and 17 bases lay between the germline ends. This clone was observed at least ten times. Antigen: not known. The source of this sequence is a young woman in good health. The rearrangement links TRBV29-1 to TRBJ2-1; no definite D call. The source material was memory CD8+ T cells sorted from blood. Subset meaning: CD45RO+ cells pooled with CCR7-negative TemRA cells. The CDR3 reads CSVLSWRAGNEQFF. CDR3 coding DNA: TGCAGCGTTTTATCTTGGAGAGCCGGCAATGAGCAGTTCTTC.